This T cell receptor beta chain was documented in a study of shared clonotypes between healthy human individuals. The wider study: Donor ages ranged 18 to 49 years: a couple of women, a few men. Per-donor plates numbered three CD4 naive, three CD4 memory, two CD8 naive and one CD8 memory.

The study, taken as a whole, reports: With few donors, the genetic and exposure-history diversity represented was limited. Naive CD4 clonotype sharing across several donors was 5% to 6%.

Of note for this clone: Antigen: not known.

The protocol was immunoSEQ multiplex PCR, while the TCRdb copy is restricted to in-frame clones and leaves out a portion. Of millions of clones in the sample, roughly 91% were seen once. The CDR3 is 12 amino acids. With 4 bases clipped from V and 8 bases from J, the junction kept 2 bases outside the gene matches. Germline V gene data show CDR1 as SGDLS and CDR2 as YYNGEE. CD45RO-negative CD8 cells positively selected for CCR7 made up the naive population, which excluded terminally differentiated effector memory CD45RA+ cells. This TCR was recovered from a man younger than 30 in good health. Some clones in this sample may be carry-over from other donors' samples. The sample consisted of naive CD8+ T cells from PBMCs. The chain couples TRBV9 to TRBJ1-2; TRBD1 agrees at 10 bases. In nucleotides, the CDR3 is TGTGCCAGCAGCACGACAGGGGGCGGCTACACCTTC. Protein sequence: CASSTTGGGYTF.